These 9 T cell receptor beta chains originate from one sample sequenced in a study of T cell changes during pregnancy in multiple sclerosis (dated by TCRdb to about 2019). Libraries were constructed by the immunoSEQ multiplex PCR assay. TCRdb holds this immuneACCESS table with in-frame rearrangements only. Some clones are missing; in checked studies, unresolved V genes explain under half, and the rest has no known cause. This sample holds about 67,000 clones; more than 85% were observed only once. The ten largest account for about 2.5% of the sample. Sequenced here: peripheral blood, sampled in the first trimester of pregnancy. The receptor set was obtained from a female donor with multiple sclerosis, enrolled in a pregnancy study.

J is TRBJ2-1 and V is TRBV10-3, with 11 bases fitting TRBD2. Trimming at V came to 4 bases and at J to 2 bases, leaving 4 bases not matched to a gene. CDR3 length equals 16 residues. Germline values: CDR1 ENHRY, CDR2 SYGVKD. This chain's CDR3 is CAISGLLAGAYNEQFF. Written as DNA, the CDR3 is TGTGCCATCAGTGGATTACTAGCGGGAGCCTACAATGAGCAGTTCTTC.

The J gene is TRBJ2-1, the V gene TRBV15; TRBD2 aligns across 12 bases. The CDR3 has 18 amino acids. Germline V CDR1 and CDR2: LNHNV, YYDKDF (reference sequence). V lost 1 base, J lost 4 bases, and 8 bases stayed unmatched. CDR3 sequence reads: CATSRAVRLAGEYNEQFF. The CDR3 DNA reads as TGTGCCACCAGCAGAGCTGTAAGACTAGCGGGGGAGTACAATGAGCAGTTCTTC.

The chain is built from TRBV11-2 and TRBJ2-1, with D possibly being TRBD1 (6 bases). The CDR3 is 16 amino acids. The germline gives CDR1 SGHAT, CDR2 FQNNGV. Deletions cut 1 base from V and 9 bases from J, with 19 bases between. CDR3 residues: CASSLAGRQGIGEQFF. The DNA of the CDR3 is TGTGCCAGCAGCTTAGCAGGTCGGCAGGGGATAGGTGAGCAGTTCTTC.

The sample holds a few counts of this clone. CDR3 region: CASNLLAGDDPYEQYF. The CDR3 DNA is TGTGCCAGCAATCTACTAGCGGGGGACGATCCCTACGAGCAGTACTTC. The rearrangement joins TRBV5-6 to TRBJ2-7; TRBD2 aligns across 11 bases. From germline, CDR1 is SGHDT and CDR2 YYEEEE. The ends lost 6 bases at V and 2 bases at J; junction bases unmatched: 10. This CDR3 is built from 16 residues.

The rearrangement links TRBV6-5 to TRBJ1-2, with D maybe TRBD1 (5 bases). The CDR3 sequence is 13 residues long. Germline V lookup: CDR1 MNHEY, CDR2 SVGAGI. V gave up 5 bases and J gave up 5 bases, with 12 bases separating them. The CDR3 DNA follows: TGTGCCAGCAGTAAAGGGACTCAGTATGGCTACACCTTC. Protein sequence: CASSKGTQYGYTF.

The rearrangement links TRBV10-3 to TRBJ2-2, with 12 positions matching TRBD2. V shed 4 bases and J 8 bases; nucleotides not matched to a gene: 8. The germline V gene has CDR1 ENHRY and CDR2 SYGVKD. CDR3 length: 16 residues. The CDR3 protein is CAISGSSGGVLGELFF. The CDR3 bases are TGTGCCATCAGTGGATCTAGCGGGGGGGTGTTAGGGGAGCTGTTTTTT.

The chain uses TRBV27 and TRBJ2-7; a weak D match, TRBD2 (6 bases). The CDR3 is made up of 13 amino acids. Germline CDR1 reads MNHEY; CDR2 reads SMNVEV (reference sequence). V was shortened by 5 bases and J by 6 bases, with 14 bases between the two germline ends. CDR3 amino acids: CASSRKGEVEQYF. CDR3 nucleotides: TGTGCCAGCAGTAGAAAAGGGGAGGTCGAGCAGTACTTC.

The V call is TRBV4-1, the J call TRBJ2-3; D not certain. The CDR3 spans 16 residues. The V gene's germline CDR1 is MGHRA and CDR2 YSYEKL. The germline V and J ends were trimmed by 0 bases and 1 base, with 11 bases remaining between them. DNA for the CDR3: TGCGCCAGCAGCCAAGATATTGGCCTCCGCACAGATACGCAGTATTTT. As protein: CASSQDIGLRTDTQYF.

The V gene is TRBV6-1, the J gene TRBJ2-2; maybe TRBD1 (6 bases). The germline V and J ends were trimmed by 6 bases and 6 bases, with 14 bases remaining between them. This CDR3 has 14 residues. CDR1 is MNHNS and CDR2 is SASEGT in the germline V gene. The CDR3 DNA follows: TGTGCCAGCAGCCTTACAGGGTTGGCCGGGGAGCTGTTTTTT. This translates into CASSLTGLAGELFF.